A selection of T cell receptor beta chains follows, all from one sample in a study of blood T cell repertoires in COVID-19. Measured with immunoSEQ multiplex PCR; TCRdb has only the in-frame clones, and not every one. Of tens of thousands of clones listed, approximately 80% are singletons. Material: peripheral blood. These receptors were collected from a man in his sixties with active or convalescent COVID-19. Each CDR3 is given without its conserved first and last residue.

V gene	CDR3 protein
TRBV7-9	ASNLLQGAGYT
TRBV7-2	ASSLDRFANYGYT
TRBV19	ASSSKTGVGNTIY
TRBV4-3	ASSQDPGLADDYNEQF
TRBV5-6	ASSMVSFGQGSTDTQY
TRBV5-8	ASSLQGMAEQY
TRBV7-9	ASSLETGGASPLH
TRBV4-2	ASSQDIVVSGNTIY
TRBV6-6	ASSFPEMGKPQH
TRBV19	ASSRTSGVISYEQY
TRBV27	ASSFRGRETQY
TRBV4-3	ASSPLGQRGDTGELF
TRBV6-5	ASSSPRQGGSPLH
TRBV6-1	ASSENTGGSGNTIY
TRBV6-2/TRBV6-3	ASSYLPPTDSNNEQF
TRBV4-1	ASSRILGTNSGNTIY
TRBV27	ASSSRTGLGNSPLH
TRBV5-8	ASSPGGLAFTYT
TRBV19	ASSIFTGQSYEQY
TRBV27	ASSLRGADGYT
TRBV19	ASSIGTGVSYEQY
TRBV7-2	ASSPNPRGEQF
TRBV25-1	ASSETLGQMNYGYT
TRBV4-2	ASSQHEQGTGPYEQY
TRBV6-5	ASSYTGQGRGGYT
TRBV6-5	AIAPRDEQF
TRBV9	ASSVIVGADTQY
TRBV12-3/TRBV12-4	ASSSIAGHEQY
TRBV10-3	ATNPGQSLNTEAF
TRBV4-2	ASSQATGSSTEAF
TRBV19	ASSIGNRGTDTQY
TRBV9	ASSYDRGQGQPQH
TRBV7-6	ASSLDGRGSVIYGYT
TRBV10-3	AIRPGAGMNTEAF
TRBV10-3	AISEFGGAQGSYGYT
TRBV6-6	ASVFRTGGRDGYT
TRBV19	APRDRYQETQY
TRBV5-1	ASSRDRGGTDTQY
TRBV14	ASSQVTGNTEAF
TRBV7-2	ASSRDRDQETQY
TRBV19	ASSSGTGRAQPQH